A selection of T cell receptor beta chains follows, all from one sample in a study of blood T cell repertoires in COVID-19. Profiling relied on immunoSEQ multiplex PCR, and the TCRdb table lists in-frame clones only, not all of them. The data show 250,000 to 350,000 clones, 86% seen once. Sequenced: peripheral blood. The origin of the receptors is a woman aged 45-65 years with acute or convalescent COVID-19. The CDR3 runs from the conserved cysteine through the conserved F or W. A D gene is named only where the DNA matches it firmly. Only part of the rows carry a size: once, few, many, or a class if the clone is expanded.

v_call	cdr3_length	j_call	clone_size	d_call	cdr3_aa	cdr3_nt
TRBV30	13	TRBJ2-3	-	-	CAWRLTGTDTQYF	TGTGCCTGGAGGCTCACTGGCACAGATACGCAGTATTTT
TRBV10-3	15	TRBJ2-2	-	-	CAIRLGGVNTGELFF	TGTGCCATCAGGCTGGGCGGGGTAAACACCGGGGAGCTGTTTTTT
TRBV10-1	14	TRBJ1-1	once	-	CASSESGTPGKAFF	TGCGCCAGCAGTGAGTCGGGGACACCGGGGAAAGCTTTCTTT
TRBV19	16	TRBJ1-2	once	TRBD1	CASSIDRGDRGYGYTF	TGTGCCAGTAGTATAGATCGAGGGGACAGGGGATATGGCTACACCTTC
TRBV6-5	11	TRBJ1-5	-	TRBD1	CASRGTEPQHF	TGTGCCAGCAGGGGGACAGAGCCCCAGCATTTT
TRBV4-1	15	TRBJ2-7	-	TRBD2	CASSQVAGGDYEQYF	TGCGCCAGCAGCCAAGTTGCGGGAGGTGACTACGAGCAGTACTTC
TRBV30	15	TRBJ1-4	-	-	CAWSIDEGANEKLFF	TGTGCCTGGAGTATAGATGAGGGGGCTAATGAAAAACTGTTTTTT
TRBV4-1	15	TRBJ2-3	-	TRBD1	CASSQGDRGTDTQYF	TGCGCCAGCAGCCAAGGGGACAGGGGCACAGATACGCAGTATTTT
TRBV15	13	TRBJ2-5	-	-	CAAKRAGEETQYF	TGTGCCGCAAAGAGGGCAGGGGAGGAGACCCAGTACTTC
TRBV7-2	14	TRBJ2-7	-	-	CASSLVGRTYEQYF	TGTGCCAGCAGCTTAGTGGGGAGGACCTACGAGCAGTACTTC
TRBV4-3	17	TRBJ2-7	-	-	CASSQDSRAYRDHEQYF	TGCGCCAGCAGCCAAGATTCAAGGGCGTACAGGGACCACGAGCAGTACTTC
TRBV29-1	12	TRBJ1-1	-	-	CSVVTVNTEAFF	TGCAGCGTTGTGACAGTGAACACTGAAGCTTTCTTT
TRBV5-1	17	TRBJ2-3	-	TRBD2	CASSFVSAGGTGDTQYF	TGCGCCAGCAGCTTTGTGTCAGCGGGAGGTACGGGAGATACGCAGTATTTT
TRBV7-9	14	TRBJ1-2	-	TRBD1	CASSRGTAVYGYTF	TGTGCCAGCAGCCGCGGGACAGCCGTCTATGGCTACACCTTC
TRBV5-1	15	TRBJ2-3	-	-	CASSLVWAATDTQYF	TGCGCCAGCAGCTTGGTTTGGGCCGCCACAGATACGCAGTATTTT
TRBV14	14	TRBJ1-1	once	-	CASRNLQGGTEAFF	TGTGCCAGCAGGAATCTACAGGGCGGGACTGAAGCTTTCTTT
TRBV19	16	TRBJ1-4	-	TRBD1	CASSMYRGNTNEKLFF	TGTGCCAGTAGTATGTACAGGGGGAACACTAATGAAAAACTGTTTTTT
TRBV2	14	TRBJ1-4	-	-	CASSESEYVEKLFF	TGTGCCAGCAGTGAATCGGAGTACGTCGAAAAACTGTTTTTT
TRBV18	13	TRBJ1-2	once	TRBD1	CASSLGTGYGYTF	TGTGCCAGCTCACTAGGGACAGGCTATGGCTACACCTTC
TRBV14	12	TRBJ2-1	-	-	CASSQARWRAFF	TGTGCCAGCAGCCAAGCCCGTTGGAGGGCGTTCTTC
TRBV18	15	TRBJ1-1	-	-	CASSPSAVMNTEAFF	TGTGCCAGCTCACCATCGGCGGTCATGAACACTGAAGCTTTCTTT
TRBV10-3	14	TRBJ1-5	-	-	CAISDKSPGEPQHF	TGTGCCATCAGTGACAAGTCCCCCGGGGAGCCCCAGCATTTT
TRBV27	15	TRBJ2-1	-	TRBD2	CASSLAGGSRNEQFF	TGTGCCAGCAGTTTAGCGGGAGGCTCTCGCAATGAGCAGTTCTTC
TRBV5-1	14	TRBJ2-2	-	TRBD2	CASSLAGGPGELFF	TGCGCCAGCAGCCTAGCGGGAGGGCCCGGGGAGCTGTTTTTT
TRBV28	17	TRBJ2-1	-	TRBD2	CASSPGGASGSYNEQFF	TGTGCCAGCAGTCCCGGGGGGGCTAGCGGCTCCTACAATGAGCAGTTCTTC
TRBV7-2	14	TRBJ1-4	-	-	CASSETVFGEKLFF	TGTGCCAGCAGCGAGACAGTTTTTGGGGAAAAACTGTTTTTT
TRBV28	14	TRBJ1-2	-	-	CASSLGRGINGYTF	TGTGCCAGCAGCCTGGGCAGGGGTATCAATGGCTACACCTTC
TRBV10-1	15	TRBJ2-1	once	TRBD1	CASGGDRASYNEQFF	TGCGCCAGCGGGGGGGACAGGGCGAGCTACAATGAGCAGTTCTTC
TRBV19	16	TRBJ1-6	few	-	CASSIGRGGNNSPLHF	TGTGCCAGTAGTATCGGCCGGGGGGGGAATAATTCACCCCTCCACTTT
TRBV9	17	TRBJ2-1	-	-	CASSVVGGQAAYNEQFF	TGTGCCAGCAGCGTAGTAGGAGGGCAGGCCGCCTACAATGAGCAGTTCTTC
TRBV28	16	TRBJ1-3	-	TRBD1	CASSVWTGSSGNTIYF	TGTGCCAGCAGTGTCTGGACAGGGAGCTCTGGAAACACCATATATTTT
TRBV2	15	TRBJ1-5	once	-	CASSDRVSGNQPQHF	TGTGCCAGCAGTGACAGGGTTTCTGGCAATCAGCCCCAGCATTTT
TRBV19	17	TRBJ2-7	-	TRBD2	CASSTVPDGGSSYEQYF	TGTGCCAGTAGTACCGTGCCTGACGGGGGGAGCTCCTACGAGCAGTACTTC
TRBV7-2	14	TRBJ2-1	-	-	CASRPGPKLGEQFF	TGTGCCAGCAGGCCAGGGCCCAAGTTGGGTGAGCAGTTCTTC
TRBV14	16	TRBJ2-7	-	-	CASSQRFREGSYEQYF	TGTGCCAGCAGTCAGAGGTTCAGGGAAGGCTCCTACGAGCAGTACTTC
TRBV5-1	17	TRBJ2-7	-	TRBD1	CASSPGQGATMGYEQYF	TGCGCCAGCAGCCCGGGACAGGGGGCCACGATGGGCTACGAGCAGTACTTC
TRBV28	12	TRBJ2-7	-	-	CASSLAPSEQYF	TGTGCCAGCAGTTTGGCCCCCTCCGAGCAGTACTTC
TRBV3-1/TRBV3-2	16	TRBJ1-6	-	TRBD1	CASSHRGSSYNSPLHF	TGTGCCAGCAGCCACAGGGGGAGCTCCTATAATTCACCCCTCCACTTT
TRBV7-9	12	TRBJ2-1	-	TRBD1	CASSHRGNEQFF	TGTGCCAGCAGCCACAGGGGGAATGAGCAGTTCTTC
TRBV28	16	TRBJ2-7	-	TRBD2	CASTALGGMGPYEQYF	TGTGCCAGCACCGCGCTGGGGGGGATGGGACCCTACGAGCAGTACTTC
TRBV5-1	16	TRBJ2-5	-	TRBD2	CASSPLFGRVDETQYF	TGCGCCAGCAGCCCCCTCTTCGGGAGGGTCGATGAGACCCAGTACTTC
TRBV6-1	17	TRBJ2-1	-	-	CASSDLTPGENYNEQFF	TGTGCCAGCAGTGACTTGACGCCAGGGGAAAATTACAATGAGCAGTTCTTC
TRBV2	16	TRBJ2-5	-	-	CASRAAGDPTWETQYF	TGTGCCAGCAGGGCCGCAGGGGACCCTACGTGGGAGACCCAGTACTTC
TRBV5-4	14	TRBJ2-7	once	TRBD1	CASSDPGTAYEQYF	TGTGCCAGCAGCGACCCGGGGACAGCCTACGAGCAGTACTTC